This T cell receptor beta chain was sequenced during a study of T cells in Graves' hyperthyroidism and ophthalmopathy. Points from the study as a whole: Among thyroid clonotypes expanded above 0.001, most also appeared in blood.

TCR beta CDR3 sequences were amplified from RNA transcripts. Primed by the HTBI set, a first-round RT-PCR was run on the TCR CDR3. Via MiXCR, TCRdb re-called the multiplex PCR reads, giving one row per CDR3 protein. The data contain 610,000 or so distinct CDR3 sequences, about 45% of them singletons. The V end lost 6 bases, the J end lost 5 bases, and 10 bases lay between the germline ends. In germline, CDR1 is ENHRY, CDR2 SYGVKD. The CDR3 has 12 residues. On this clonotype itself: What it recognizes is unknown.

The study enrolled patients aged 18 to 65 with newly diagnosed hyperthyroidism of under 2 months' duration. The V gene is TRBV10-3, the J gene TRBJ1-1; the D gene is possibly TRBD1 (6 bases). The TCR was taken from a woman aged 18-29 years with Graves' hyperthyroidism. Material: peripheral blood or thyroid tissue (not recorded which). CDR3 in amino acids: CAIRTGATEAFF. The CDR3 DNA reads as TGTGCCATCAGGACAGGCGCTACTGAAGCTTTCTTT.